Listed here are 32 T cell receptor beta chains from one sample, sequenced in a study of memory CD4+ T cells and cytomegalovirus serostatus. Only in-frame clones appear in the TCRdb table, and some are missing; sequencing was by immunoSEQ multiplex PCR. The sample has tens of thousands of clones, around four fifths seen once. The sort gate was single viable CD3+CD4+CD8-CD45RO+ cells for memory CD4+ T cells. Sequencing used memory CD4+ T cells from blood. These receptor sequences come from an adult in good health and CMV-seronegative.

The chain is built from TRBV27 and TRBJ2-1; D possibly corresponds to TRBD2 (7 bases). The CDR3 is 16 amino acids. Germline V gene data show CDR1 as MNHEY and CDR2 as SMNVEV (reference sequence). V was cut by 1 base and J by 5 bases, with 15 bases left in between. The CDR3: CASSLLGGGPDNEQFF. DNA of the CDR3: TGTGCCAGCAGTTTATTAGGGGGAGGGCCCGACAATGAGCAGTTCTTC.

The CDR3 coding sequence is TGTGCCAGCAGCCCGACAGGGGGCGTAGCCGGGGAGCTGTTTTTT. This encodes CASSPTGGVAGELFF. V usage is TRBV5-6 and J usage is TRBJ2-2, with 10 positions matching TRBD1. V trimming: 4 bases; J trimming: 6 bases; junction bases outside the gene matches: 6. Germline CDR1 and CDR2: SGHDT and YYEEEE. This CDR3 spans 15 amino acids. The whole variable domain, filled in from reference TRBV5-6 and TRBJ2-2, reads DAGVTQSPTHLIKTRGQQVTLRCSPKSGHDTVSWYQQALGQGPQFIFQYYEEEERQRGNFPDRFSGHQFPNYSSELNVNALLLGDSALYLCASSPTGGVAGELFFGEGSRLTVL.

V gene TRBV7-8 combines with J gene TRBJ2-2, with no clear D. This CDR3 is built from 14 residues. Germline V gene sequence: CDR1 SGHVS, CDR2 FQNEAQ. V dropped 0 bases and J dropped 9 bases, with 11 bases sitting between them. CDR3 DNA sequence: TGTGCCAGCAGCTTAGCGCTTGGGAACCGGGAGCTGTTTTTT. Amino acid sequence: CASSLALGNRELFF.

The rearrangement uses TRBV5-1 and TRBJ2-1; D is perhaps TRBD2 (5 bases). Germline CDR1 reads SGHRS; CDR2 reads YFSETQ. This CDR3 contains 14 residues. Trimming left V 4 bases short and J 2 bases short, with 10 bases between. The CDR3 nucleotides read TGCGCCAGCAGCATAAGCGGTACCTACAATGAGCAGTTCTTC. Translated: CASSISGTYNEQFF. Full variable domain (outside the CDR3, taken from reference TRBV5-1 and TRBJ2-1): KAGVTQTPRYLIKTRGQQVTLSCSPISGHRSVSWYQQTPGQGLQFLFEYFSETQRNKGNFPGRFSGRQFSNSRSEMNVSTLELGDSALYLCASSISGTYNEQFFGPGTRLTVL.

V is TRBV18 and J is TRBJ2-5; D unclear. Germline V gene data show CDR1 as KGHSH and CDR2 as LQKENI. The CDR3 spans 11 residues. Deletions cut 4 bases from V and 3 bases from J, with 3 bases between. CDR3 amino acids: CASSLEETQYF. CDR3 nucleotide sequence: TGTGCCAGCTCACTCGAAGAGACCCAGTACTTC.

Only a few counts were recorded for this clone. This chain joins TRBV29-1 and TRBJ2-1, with 8 nucleotides matching TRBD2. The junction had 7 bases not matched to a gene; V was cut back by 4 bases and J by 8 bases. The germline CDR1 and CDR2 sequences are SQVTM and ANQGSEA. The CDR3 sequence is 13 residues long. The CDR3 coding sequence is TGCAGCGTTGTAGGTCGGGAGGGCGATGAGCAGTTCTTC. Amino acids: CSVVGREGDEQFF.

The chain joins TRBV5-4 to TRBJ2-1, with TRBD2 identical over 11 bases. In germline, CDR1 is SGHNT, CDR2 YYREEE (reference sequence). V dropped 4 bases and J dropped 4; count of bases not matched to a gene: 13. The CDR3 consists of 18 residues. The CDR3 bases are TGTGCCAGCAGCCTAACTAGCGGGAGCGGAGTTGGGTACAATGAGCAGTTCTTC. It yields the protein CASSLTSGSGVGYNEQFF.

The chain employs TRBV10-3 and TRBJ1-5; 7 bases map to TRBD1. Trimming took 10 bases from V and 2 from J; bases not matched to a gene: 11. Germline V gene lookup returns CDR1 ENHRY and CDR2 SYGVKD. The CDR3 runs to 15 residues. This CDR3 is CASQGGLEGNQPQHF. The CDR3 nucleotides read TGTGCCAGCCAGGGGGGGCTCGAAGGCAATCAGCCCCAGCATTTT.

V is TRBV30 and J is TRBJ1-5, with D tentatively TRBD1 (5 bases). V gave up 0 bases and J gave up 1 base, with 10 bases separating them. Germline V gives CDR1 GTSNPN, CDR2 SVGIG (reference sequence). The CDR3 sequence is 15 residues long. CDR3 region: CAWSVKGASNQPQHF. DNA for the CDR3: TGTGCCTGGAGTGTTAAAGGGGCCAGCAATCAGCCCCAGCATTTT.

The V call is TRBV29-1, the J call TRBJ2-3; D is tentatively TRBD1 or TRBD2 (5 bases each). Trimming removed 6 bases from V and 5 bases from J, with 12 bases in between. The CDR3 runs 12 residues. Germline CDR1 and CDR2: SQVTM and ANQGSEA. This chain's CDR3 is CSVRDGGDTQYF. CDR3 sequence (DNA): TGCAGCGTACGGGACGGTGGAGATACGCAGTATTTT.

The V call is TRBV2, the J call TRBJ2-4; 8 nucleotides align to TRBD2. Germline V lookup: CDR1 SNHLY, CDR2 FYNNEI. The CDR3 is 14 residues long. CDR3 DNA sequence: TGTGCGTCCGGGGGGGGCAGGTCCAAAAACATTCAGTACTTC. Protein sequence: CASGGGRSKNIQYF. The complete variable domain, with remaining parts taken from reference TRBV2 and TRBJ2-4, reads EPEVTQTPSHQVTQMGQEVILRCVPISNHLYFYWYRQILGQKVEFLVSFYNNEISEKSEIFDDQFSVERPDGSNFTLKIRSTKLEDSAMYFCASGGGRSKNIQYFGAGTRLSVL.

The chain links TRBV12-5 to TRBJ2-2; D perhaps matches TRBD1 (6 bases). V was clipped by 1 base and J by 8 bases, with 17 bases between them. The germline gives CDR1 LGHNT, CDR2 FRNRAP. The CDR3 consists of 16 residues. CDR3 region: CASGLAVVGAGGELFF. DNA of the CDR3: TGTGCTAGTGGTTTGGCCGTCGTGGGGGCAGGGGGGGAGCTGTTTTTT.

This rearrangement joins TRBV30 to TRBJ2-7; a possible D gene is TRBD1 (6 bases). CDR1 and CDR2 from the germline V gene are GTSNPN and SVGIG (reference sequence). Trimming removed 3 bases at V and 3 bases at J, with 15 bases between. The CDR3 is made up of 14 amino acids. For the CDR3, the DNA is TGTGCCTGGAGGGCGCAGGGGTCCAGCTACGAGCAGTACTTC. It encodes CAWRAQGSSYEQYF.

The rearrangement links TRBV10-3 to TRBJ2-6; TRBD1 or TRBD2 may be the D gene (6 bases each). The germline CDR1 and CDR2 sequences are ENHRY and SYGVKD. This CDR3 spans 17 amino acids. The V gene lost 4 bases and the J gene lost 0 bases, with 13 bases spanning the gap. The CDR3 sequence is CAISVGGPSSGANVLTF. The CDR3, as DNA: TGTGCCATCAGTGTTGGGGGGCCTAGCTCTGGGGCCAACGTCCTGACTTTC.

The chain uses TRBV19 and TRBJ2-7; no firm D call. V was clipped by 5 bases and J by 4 bases, with 6 bases between them. This CDR3 comprises 11 residues. Germline V gene lookup returns CDR1 LNHDA and CDR2 SQIVND (reference sequence). The CDR3, as DNA: TGTGCCAGTAGTCGCGGATACGAGCAGTACTTC. Its protein is CASSRGYEQYF.

The V call is TRBV6-1, the J call TRBJ2-3; 7 positions agree with TRBD2. There are 12 residues in the CDR3. Per germline, CDR1 MNHNS and CDR2 SASEGT. Unmatched junction bases numbered 3, after V lost 8 bases and J lost 4 bases. CDR3 sequence: CASQAGSDTQYF. CDR3 nucleotides: TGTGCCAGCCAAGCGGGGTCAGATACGCAGTATTTT.

In its sample, this clone was seen once. The genes are TRBV7-8 and TRBJ2-7; TRBD2 matches 12 bases. V dropped 5 bases and J dropped 0; count of bases not matched to a gene: 5. Germline-derived CDR1 and CDR2 are SGHVS and FQNEAQ. The CDR3 extends over 16 amino acids. As DNA, the CDR3 is TGTGCCAGCAGCCCCTTGACTAGCGGGAGCTCCTACGAGCAGTACTTC. Translating it yields CASSPLTSGSSYEQYF.

The chain combines TRBV18 with TRBJ2-3; D unresolved. The germline gives CDR1 KGHSH, CDR2 LQKENI. The CDR3 is 12 residues long. The germline V and J ends were trimmed by 3 bases and 0 bases, with 1 base remaining between them. The CDR3 bases are TGTGCCAGCTCACCTAGCACAGATACGCAGTATTTT. This gives the protein CASSPSTDTQYF.

On this clone: The same CDR3 is also encoded by other DNA sequences in this sample. The chain carries TRBV30 and TRBJ1-3, with D uncertain. Germline CDR1 GTSNPN, CDR2 SVGIG (reference sequence). CDR3 length: 13 residues. The V gene lost 0 bases and the J gene lost 4 bases, with 7 bases spanning the gap. DNA for the CDR3: TGTGCCTGGAGTGTGGTAGGCGGAAACACCATATATTTT. Amino acids: CAWSVVGGNTIYF.

The chain couples TRBV7-3 to TRBJ1-2; D gene unclear. Germline V gene lookup returns CDR1 SGHTA and CDR2 FQGTGA. V was clipped by 5 bases and J by 3 bases, with 10 bases between them. The CDR3 runs to 13 residues. CDR3 protein: CASSPGRDYGYTF. In DNA, the CDR3 is TGTGCCAGCAGCCCTGGTAGAGACTATGGCTACACCTTC.

V usage is TRBV7-3 and J usage is TRBJ2-3, with 7 bases lining up with TRBD1. The V gene end was trimmed by 1 base and the J gene end by 3 bases; junction bases not matched to a gene: 10. Germline CDR1 and CDR2: SGHTA and FQGTGA. The CDR3 length is 17 residues. The CDR3 DNA is TGTGCCAGCAGCTTAATCGGCGCGACAGGGTTGACAGATACGCAGTATTTT. It codes for CASSLIGATGLTDTQYF. Looking up the rest from reference TRBV7-3 and TRBJ2-3 gives the full variable domain: GAGVSQTPSNKVTEKGKYVELRCDPISGHTALYWYRQSLGQGPEFLIYFQGTGAADDSGLPNDRFFAVRPEGSVSTLKIQRTERGDSAVYLCASSLIGATGLTDTQYFGPGTRLTVL.

The chain recombines TRBV18 with TRBJ2-2; D is uncertain. This CDR3 has 13 amino acids. CDR1 is KGHSH and CDR2 is LQKENI in the germline V gene. V lost 5 bases, J lost 4 bases, and 8 bases lay in between. This CDR3 reads CASSSDVTGELFF. The CDR3 nucleotides are TGTGCCAGCTCATCGGACGTCACCGGGGAGCTGTTTTTT.

This rearrangement joins TRBV19 to TRBJ2-2; TRBD1 matches at 7 bases. The V segment lost 3 bases and the J segment 5 bases; nucleotides outside the gene matches: 0. The CDR3 contains 13 residues. Per germline, CDR1 LNHDA and CDR2 SQIVND (reference sequence). The DNA for the CDR3 is TGTGCCAGTAGTATGACAGGGACCGGGGAGCTGTTTTTT. This sequence encodes CASSMTGTGELFF.

The rearrangement links TRBV2 to TRBJ2-7; 7 bases line up with TRBD1. The CDR3 is 15 amino acids. The germline gives CDR1 SNHLY, CDR2 FYNNEI. V lost 6 bases to trimming and J lost 0 bases; unmatched junction nucleotides: 8. The CDR3 DNA follows: TGTGCCAGCAGGGCCAGGGGGAAGGGCTCCTACGAGCAGTACTTC. Translation: CASRARGKGSYEQYF.

This clone was recorded only once. This chain links TRBV30 with TRBJ1-4; D may be TRBD1 (5 bases). The V and J ends lost 2 bases and 0 bases respectively, with 13 bases between them. Germline V gene sequence: CDR1 GTSNPN, CDR2 SVGIG (reference sequence). The CDR3 runs to 16 residues. CDR3 protein: CAWSTGGIATNEKLFF. The CDR3 DNA reads TGTGCCTGGAGTACGGGGGGAATAGCAACTAATGAAAAACTGTTTTTT.

This chain uses TRBV28 with TRBJ2-1; TRBD2 matches 12 bases. The CDR3 is made up of 14 amino acids. Germline CDR1 MDHEN, CDR2 SYDVKM. Trimming cost V 6 bases and J 6 bases; bases outside gene matches: 3. This chain's CDR3 is CASRLAGGVNEQFF. DNA for the CDR3: TGTGCCAGCAGACTAGCGGGAGGCGTCAATGAGCAGTTCTTC.

The V and J genes are TRBV7-2 and TRBJ1-2; D gene uncertain. V was shortened by 1 base and J by 2 bases, with 8 bases between the two germline ends. This CDR3 has 14 residues. Germline values: CDR1 SGHTA, CDR2 FQGNSA. The CDR3: CASSLDGINYGYTF. The CDR3 nucleotides read TGTGCCAGCAGCTTAGACGGGATCAACTATGGCTACACCTTC. Full variable domain (rest looked up from reference TRBV7-2 and TRBJ1-2): GAGVSQSPSNKVTEKGKDVELRCDPISGHTALYWYRQSLGQGLEFLIYFQGNSAPDKSGLPSDRFSAERTGGSVSTLTIQRTQQEDSAVYLCASSLDGINYGYTFGSGTRLTVV.

In its sample, this clone was seen a few times. V is TRBV27 and J is TRBJ2-3; TRBD2 aligns across 12 bases. The CDR3 runs to 14 residues. V shed 4 bases and J 5 bases; nucleotides not matched to a gene: 1. The V gene's germline CDR1 is MNHEY and CDR2 SMNVEV (reference sequence). The CDR3 coding sequence is TGTGCCAGCAGTTGGACTAGCGGGAAAGATACGCAGTATTTT. Translation gives CASSWTSGKDTQYF.

The chain joins TRBV2 to TRBJ2-1, with D perhaps matching TRBD1 (6 bases). V was shortened by 2 bases and J by 10 bases, with 18 bases between the two germline ends. Per germline, CDR1 SNHLY and CDR2 FYNNEI. The CDR3 sequence is 15 residues long. The CDR3 loop is CASSESGSPRGEQFF. The CDR3, as DNA: TGTGCCAGCAGTGAAAGTGGCAGTCCGAGGGGGGAGCAGTTCTTC.

The chain employs TRBV2 and TRBJ2-7; 8 bases are shared with TRBD2. The CDR3 loop spans 16 amino acids. Germline CDR1 is SNHLY and CDR2 is FYNNEI. The V segment lost 6 bases and the J segment 4 bases; nucleotides outside the gene matches: 14. This CDR3 is CASRETGLGILYEQYF. The CDR3 nucleotides read TGTGCCAGCAGAGAGACGGGACTAGGGATTTTGTACGAGCAGTACTTC.

CDR3 amino acids: CASSSDSADQETQYF. The CDR3 nucleotides read TGTGCCAGCAGTTCGGACAGCGCGGATCAAGAGACCCAGTACTTC. The chain carries TRBV2 and TRBJ2-5; TRBD1 might be the D (6 bases). The length of the CDR3 is 15 residues. Germline values: CDR1 SNHLY, CDR2 FYNNEI. The V and J ends lost 5 bases and 2 bases respectively, with 15 bases between them.

The genes are TRBV30 and TRBJ1-3; 8 bases are shared with TRBD1. J gave up 2 bases and V 0 bases, and 3 bases lay outside the gene matches. Germline CDR1 is GTSNPN and CDR2 is SVGIG (reference sequence). This CDR3 is 15 amino acids long. The CDR3 bases are TGTGCCTGGAGTGTAGGCAGGGGGCCTGGAAACACCATATATTTT. It specifies CAWSVGRGPGNTIYF. Drawing the rest from reference TRBV30 and TRBJ1-3, the complete variable domain is SQTIHQWPATLVQPVGSPLSLECTVEGTSNPNLYWYRQAAGRGLQLLFYSVGIGQISSEVPQNLSASRPQDRQFILSSKKLLLSDSGFYLCAWSVGRGPGNTIYFGEGSWLTVV.